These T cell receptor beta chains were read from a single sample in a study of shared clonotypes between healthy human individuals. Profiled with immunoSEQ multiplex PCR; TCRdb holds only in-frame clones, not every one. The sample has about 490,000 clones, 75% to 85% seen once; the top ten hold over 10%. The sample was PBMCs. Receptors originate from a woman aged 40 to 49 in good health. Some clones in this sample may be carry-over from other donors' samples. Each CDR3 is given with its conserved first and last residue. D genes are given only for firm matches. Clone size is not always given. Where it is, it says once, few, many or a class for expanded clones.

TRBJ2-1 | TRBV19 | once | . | CASSIGGTEGEQFF | TGTGCCAGTAGTATCGGGGGGACAGAGGGTGAGCAGTTCTTC
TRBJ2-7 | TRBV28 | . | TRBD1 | CASSPIDRDSYEQYF | TGTGCCAGCAGTCCGATAGACAGGGACTCCTACGAGCAGTACTTC
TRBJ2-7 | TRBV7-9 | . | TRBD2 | CASSPPSGPYEQYF | TGTGCCAGCAGTCCTCCTAGCGGTCCCTACGAGCAGTACTTC
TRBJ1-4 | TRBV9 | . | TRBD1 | CASSPGTGVGEKLFF | TGTGCCAGCAGCCCTGGGACAGGGGTTGGGGAAAAACTGTTTTTT
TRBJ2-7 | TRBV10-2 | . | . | CASSERYTGTGSGSRAYEQYF | TGCGCCAGCAGTGAACGTTACACCGGGACAGGGAGCGGGAGTCGGGCCTACGAGCAGTACTTC
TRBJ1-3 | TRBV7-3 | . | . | CASSWGMPSGNTIYF | TGTGCCAGCAGTTGGGGGATGCCTTCTGGAAACACCATATATTTT
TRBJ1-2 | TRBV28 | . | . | CASSLWEGSYGYTF | TGTGCCAGCAGCCTGTGGGAGGGGAGTTACGGCTACACCTTC
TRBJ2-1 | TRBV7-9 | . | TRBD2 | CASSFPPRLAGDHNEQFF | TGTGCCAGCAGCTTCCCCCCGAGACTAGCGGGAGATCACAATGAGCAGTTCTTC
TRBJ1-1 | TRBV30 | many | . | CAWSWGAAEAFF | TGTGCCTGGTCCTGGGGGGCCGCTGAAGCTTTCTTT
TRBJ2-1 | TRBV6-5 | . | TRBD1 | CASSRDRGMYNEQFF | TGTGCCAGCAGTCGTGACAGGGGTATGTACAATGAGCAGTTCTTC
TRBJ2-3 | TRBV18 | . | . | CASSRDRDLRPRDTQYF | TGTGCCAGCTCACGCGACCGGGACCTCCGACCTCGGGATACGCAGTATTTT
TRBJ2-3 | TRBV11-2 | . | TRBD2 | CASGRGFTDTQYF | TGTGCCAGCGGGAGGGGTTTCACAGATACGCAGTATTTT
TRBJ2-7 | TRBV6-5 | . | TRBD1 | CASKGQGLDEQYF | TGTGCCAGCAAAGGACAGGGTTTAGACGAGCAGTACTTC
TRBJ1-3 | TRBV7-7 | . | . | CASSPGPGSDTIYF | TGTGCTAGCAGCCCCGGACCAGGTAGCGACACCATATATTTT